The clone carrying this TCR beta chain was observed at least ten times. Its antigen is not identified. The sample comes from a study of early T cells in non-severe SARS-CoV-2 infection. Study context: Investigators sequenced bulk RNA drawn from unsorted whole blood, and chains remained unpaired. Findings and caveats of the study: VDJdb-based matching was biased toward anti-spike CD8 responses and missed private and CD4 specificities.

Trimming removed 5 bases from V and 7 bases from J; junction bases left unmatched: 4. Germline V gene lookup returns CDR1 SGHTA and CDR2 FQGTGA. The length of the CDR3 is 15 residues. Individual cDNA molecules received unique molecular identifiers during library preparation. TCRdb re-called the 5' RACE reads through MiXCR, storing one row per CDR3 protein. The repertoire includes around 58,000 distinct CDR3 sequences, under 15% of them detected once, and less than 12% sits in the top ten. The receptor was isolated from an adult who was a healthcare worker with PCR-confirmed SARS-CoV-2 infection or an uninfected control (not recorded which). Sequencing was performed on whole blood, taken at baseline. The V gene is TRBV7-3, the J gene TRBJ2-2, with TRBD2 identical over 13 bases. CDR3 sequence reads: CASSPGTSGVGELFF. The CDR3, as DNA: TGTGCCAGCAGCCCTGGGACTAGCGGGGTCGGGGAGCTGTTTTTT.